This TCR beta chain was recovered during a study of metastatic and nonmetastatic thyroid tumors. Regarding the study as a whole: Reportedly, malignant thyroid tumors had significantly higher TCR beta diversity than benign nodules, in blood and tumor.

Germline values: CDR1 SGHNT, CDR2 YYREEE (reference sequence). V lost 0 bases to trimming and J lost 0 bases, with 4 bases between them. This CDR3 contains 13 residues. Before thyroid surgery, none of the patients had received any treatment. TCRdb redid the clone calls on the PCR reads using MiXCR. The sample gives 72,000 or so clones, about 17% of which show up once; more than 10% is in the top ten. This clone showed up just once. Antigen unknown. This likely comes from a read error, as the CDR3 has no conserved phenylalanine or tryptophan at its end. The source is a female donor with papillary thyroid cancer or a benign thyroid nodule (not recorded which). Some clones in this sample may be carry-over from other donors' samples. The chain uses TRBV5-4 and TRBJ2-7; the D is unclear. Sequencing used blood. CDR3 nucleotide sequence: TGTGCCAGCAGCTTGGAAGCCTCCTACGAGCAGTACCTC. This gives the protein CASSLEASYEQYL.